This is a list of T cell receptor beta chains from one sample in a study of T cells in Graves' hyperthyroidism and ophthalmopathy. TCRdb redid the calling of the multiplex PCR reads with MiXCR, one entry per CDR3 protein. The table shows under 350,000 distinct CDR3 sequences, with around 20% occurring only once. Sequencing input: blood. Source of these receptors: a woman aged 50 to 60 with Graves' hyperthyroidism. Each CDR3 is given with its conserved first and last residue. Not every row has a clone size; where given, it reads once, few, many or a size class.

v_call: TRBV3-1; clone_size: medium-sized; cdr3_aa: CASSQETQYF
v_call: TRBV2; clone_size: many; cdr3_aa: CASILEGASGELFF
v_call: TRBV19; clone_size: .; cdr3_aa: CASSTGQGLGTEAFF
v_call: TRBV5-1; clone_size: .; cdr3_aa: CASSLGGISYNEQFF
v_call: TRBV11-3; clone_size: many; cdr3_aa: CASSLGRDRSYNEQFF
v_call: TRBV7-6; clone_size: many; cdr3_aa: CASSSSVGGSSYNEQFF
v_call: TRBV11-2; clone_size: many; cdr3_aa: CASSLGQPFGYTF
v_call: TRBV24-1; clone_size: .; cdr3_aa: CATSDLPKRTPSYNEQFF
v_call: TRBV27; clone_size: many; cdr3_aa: CASSPRDRRANEKLFF
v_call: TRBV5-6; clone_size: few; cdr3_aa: CASSQLATGDGQPQHF
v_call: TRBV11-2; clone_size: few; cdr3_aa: CASSLGQIMGNTIYF
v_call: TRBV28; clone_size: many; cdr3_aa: CASSFRGTYNSPLHF
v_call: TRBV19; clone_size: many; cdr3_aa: CASTNRAPGVGEQYF
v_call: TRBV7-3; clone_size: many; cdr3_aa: CASSSAGYGEQFF
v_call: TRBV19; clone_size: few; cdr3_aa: CASSIYGQYRSGANVLTF
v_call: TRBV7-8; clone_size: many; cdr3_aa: CASSIADRGYEQYF
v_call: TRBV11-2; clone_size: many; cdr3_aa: CASRPGINRVAFF
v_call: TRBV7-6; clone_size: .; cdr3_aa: CASSWQGAAEAFF
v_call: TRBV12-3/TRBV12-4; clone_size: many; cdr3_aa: CASSQGDREGGYTF
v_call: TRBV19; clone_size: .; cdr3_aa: CASSIAPGRTEAFF
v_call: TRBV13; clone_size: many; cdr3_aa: CASSDRDRGFQETQYF
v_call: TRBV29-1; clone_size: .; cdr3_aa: CSVGQGALSTDTQYF
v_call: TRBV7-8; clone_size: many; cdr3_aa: CASSPNRAPNSPLHF